This T cell receptor beta chain stems from a study of cytomegalovirus exposure and HLA in healthy donors. To note about this clone: Its antigen remains unidentified.

Healthy bone marrow donors made up the cohort. With V trimmed by 4 bases and J by 6 bases, 10 bases remained unmatched. Germline V gives CDR1 SGHNT, CDR2 YYREEE (reference sequence). The CDR3 has 15 residues. Regarding the study as a whole: For TCR beta chains, V- and J-gene trimming was later linked to a missense DCLRE1C variant. Several of the most significant clusters were apparently associated with common viral pathogens in a later analysis. A later analysis associated under 20,000 TCR beta sequences with HLA alleles at a 0.05 false discovery rate.

The PCR was carried out with 60 Vbeta primers and 13 Jbeta primers. This table comes from immunoSEQ multiplex PCR, and its TCRdb copy is limited to in-frame clones, with some not included. The table includes roughly 130,000 clones, 80% detected once. The receptor was derived from a man aged 30 to 39 in good health and CMV-seronegative. The sample taken for sequencing was PBMCs. The chain carries TRBV5-4 and TRBJ1-1; 9 bases map to TRBD1. DNA for the CDR3: TGTGCCAGCAGCAGAAGTACAGGGGGCTTGGCTGAAGCTTTCTTT. It specifies CASSRSTGGLAEAFF.